These 25 T cell receptor beta chains were sequenced from one sample in a study of regulatory T cells in long-lasting Graves disease. Time point denoted: newly diagnosed GD, antithyroid drugs for less than 3 months. The TCR library was made from RNA that had been extracted from PBMCs in TRIzol. Both iRepertoire HTBI primers and Arm-PCR of CDR3 regions were used to build the TCR beta libraries. In TCRdb, the multiplex PCR reads were re-called with MiXCR into one record per CDR3 protein. Seen here are hundreds of thousands of distinct CDR3 sequences, roughly 15% observed once, and the top ten hold more than 15%. This same sample was also part of a study on T cells in Graves' hyperthyroidism and ophthalmopathy.

The material was peripheral blood mononuclear cells (PBMCs), obtained at new diagnosis, from a patient treated with antithyroid drugs. Source of these receptors: a woman aged 25 to 39 with Graves disease.

This clonotype was observed many times. J is TRBJ1-4 and V is TRBV18, with 11 bases fitting TRBD1. V dropped 6 bases and J dropped 7; count of bases not matched to a gene: 4. Germline CDR1 reads KGHSH; CDR2 reads LQKENI. The CDR3 is 14 amino acids. For the CDR3, the DNA is TGTGCCAGCTCCGCGGACAGGGGGCGTGAAAAACTGTTTTTT. It encodes CASSADRGREKLFF.

This clonotype has ten or more counts. The chain couples TRBV28 to TRBJ1-2; D gene ambiguous. V was cut by 6 bases and J by 4 bases, with 18 bases left in between. From germline, CDR1 is MDHEN and CDR2 SYDVKM. The CDR3 extends over 15 amino acids. The CDR3 sequence: CASSSPSGESYGYTF. DNA of the CDR3: TGTGCCAGCAGCTCACCATCGGGTGAAAGCTATGGCTACACCTTC.

This clonotype appeared many times. V gene TRBV27 combines with J gene TRBJ2-7; 7 bases map to TRBD2. V shed 2 bases and J 2 bases; nucleotides not matched to a gene: 9. The CDR3 consists of 16 residues. Germline CDR1 reads MNHEY; CDR2 reads SMNVEV (reference sequence). The CDR3 DNA reads as TGTGCCAGCAGTTTAGTGATCGGGAGGACCCCCTACGAGCAGTACTTC. Translation: CASSLVIGRTPYEQYF.

This clonotype was seen only a few times. The rearrangement joins TRBV4-1 to TRBJ1-2; 7 bases match TRBD1. With 2 bases clipped from V and 10 bases from J, the junction kept 7 bases outside the gene matches. Per the germline V gene, CDR1 is MGHRA and CDR2 is YSYEKL. There are 13 residues in the CDR3. The CDR3 DNA is TGCGCCAGCAGCCAAATGGGACAGTCAGACTACACCTTC. It yields the protein CASSQMGQSDYTF.

This clonotype came up many times. J is TRBJ2-1 and V is TRBV27, with TRBD2 matching over 8 bases. CDR3 length: 20 amino acids. The germline V gene encodes CDR1 MNHEY and CDR2 SMNVEV (reference sequence). V lost 5 bases, J lost 6 bases, and 24 bases stayed unmatched. This CDR3 reads CASSRRSPGYPGLVTNEQFF. The DNA for the CDR3 is TGTGCCAGCAGTCGGCGGTCACCAGGTTACCCGGGACTAGTGACCAATGAGCAGTTCTTC.

This clonotype was counted once. The V and J genes are TRBV28 and TRBJ1-4; 9 bases align to TRBD1. J lost 4 bases, V lost 8 bases, and 11 bases had no gene match. The CDR3 sequence is 16 residues long. Germline V gene lookup returns CDR1 MDHEN and CDR2 SYDVKM. The CDR3 sequence: CASSPLDRGSNEKLFF. The CDR3 nucleotides are TGTGCCAGCTCCCCACTTGACAGGGGGAGTAATGAAAAACTGTTTTTT.

This clonotype turned up a few times. The J gene is TRBJ2-7, the V gene TRBV20-1; 7 positions agree with TRBD2. V dropped 3 bases and J dropped 3; count of bases not matched to a gene: 8. CDR3 length: 14 amino acids. Germline-derived CDR1 and CDR2 are DFQATT and SNEGSKA (reference sequence). The CDR3 is CSASPRGLYYEQYF. As DNA, the CDR3 is TGCAGTGCTAGTCCCCGGGGACTATACTACGAGCAGTACTTC.

J is TRBJ1-1 and V is TRBV6-4, with 9 bases that match TRBD1. The V segment lost 2 bases and the J segment 3 bases; nucleotides outside the gene matches: 1. CDR3 length: 14 amino acids. Germline CDR1 and CDR2: MRHNA and SNTAGT. This CDR3 reads CASSDRDRDTEAFF. As DNA, the CDR3 is TGTGCCAGCAGTGACCGGGACAGGGACACTGAAGCTTTCTTT.

The chain carries TRBV20-1 and TRBJ2-1; TRBD2 matches 15 bases. There are 17 residues in the CDR3. Germline loops: CDR1 DFQATT, CDR2 SNEGSKA (reference sequence). J lost 1 base, V lost 6 bases, and 7 bases had no gene match. CDR3 coding DNA: TGCAGTGCCCGGACTAGCGGGAGGGCCGTATCCTACAATGAGCAGTTCTTC. Protein: CSARTSGRAVSYNEQFF.

A note on this clonotype: One base away lies a much larger clone, so this may be a sequencing read error. The genes are TRBV6-1 and TRBJ2-1, with 11 bases aligning to TRBD2. With 1 base clipped from V and 7 bases from J, the junction kept 6 bases outside the gene matches. CDR3 length: 16 amino acids. CDR1 and CDR2 (germline): MNHNS, SASEGT. As DNA, the CDR3 is TGTGCCAGCAGTGAAGGCCCTAGCGGGAGGTGGAATGAGCAGTTCTTC. Its translation: CASSEGPSGRWNEQFF.

This clonotype was found a few times. The chain joins TRBV18 to TRBJ1-1; the D gene is possibly TRBD1 (5 bases). Germline assignment: CDR1 KGHSH and CDR2 LQKENI. Trimming removed 6 bases at V and 3 bases at J, with 14 bases between. CDR3 length equals 14 residues. In nucleotides, the CDR3 is TGTGCCAGCTCGCTAACGGGGCCTCACACTGAAGCTTTCTTT. Translation gives CASSLTGPHTEAFF.

This clonotype was observed many times. The chain links TRBV28 to TRBJ1-2; D gene ambiguous. Germline V gives CDR1 MDHEN, CDR2 SYDVKM. This CDR3 has 11 amino acids. Trimming removed 8 bases from V and 4 bases from J, with 8 bases in between. CDR3 sequence reads: CASARLYGYTF. In DNA, the CDR3 is TGTGCCAGCGCCCGGCTCTATGGCTACACCTTC.

The J gene is TRBJ1-1, the V gene TRBV11-2; 9 bases are shared with TRBD1. The CDR3 loop spans 15 amino acids. Trimming cost V 5 bases and J 8 bases; bases outside gene matches: 12. CDR1 and CDR2 from the germline V gene are SGHAT and FQNNGV. The CDR3 DNA follows: TGTGCCAGCAGCCCAGTGACAGGGGGTGTTAAAGAAGCTTTCTTT. Its translation is CASSPVTGGVKEAFF.

The rearrangement uses TRBV20-1 and TRBJ2-7; the D gene is possibly TRBD2 (5 bases). The length of the CDR3 is 17 residues. The V gene's germline CDR1 is DFQATT and CDR2 SNEGSKA (reference sequence). Trimming shortened V by 3 bases and J by 1 base, and 22 bases separated the two germline ends. CDR3 sequence reads: CSASARPRAVGSYEQYF. The CDR3 nucleotides read TGCAGTGCTAGCGCCAGACCGAGGGCGGTGGGGTCCTACGAGCAGTACTTC.

About this clonotype: This may come from a read error, since a much larger clone is one base off. V is TRBV20-1 and J is TRBJ1-1, with D tentatively TRBD1 (5 bases). Germline V gene sequence: CDR1 DFQATT, CDR2 SNEGSKA (reference sequence). There are 15 residues in the CDR3. The CDR3 DNA reads as TGCAGTGCTAGAGATCCCGGGGCCCGGAACAATGAAGCTTTCTTT. This sequence encodes CSARDPGARNNEAFF.

This clonotype was recorded a few times. The chain has TRBV18 and TRBJ2-7; no definite D call. Deletions cut 2 bases from V and 4 bases from J, with 12 bases between. The germline gives CDR1 KGHSH, CDR2 LQKENI. The CDR3 extends over 14 amino acids. CDR3 DNA sequence: TGTGCCAGCTCACCAGGCGGAGTACAGTACGAGCAGTACTTC. Its protein product is CASSPGGVQYEQYF.

This clonotype occurred once. Because the CDR3's place on the DNA is in doubt, the DNA is left out and the CDR3 is given as listed by TCRdb. The chain has TRBV12-3 or TRBV12-4 and TRBJ1-1. With termini counted, the CDR3 has 24 amino acids. The CDR3: CASTNQTSMYLCASSFRVNTEAFF.

This clonotype was seen a handful of times. The chain uses TRBV6-1 and TRBJ2-4; TRBD1 matches 8 bases. V dropped 6 bases and J dropped 4; count of bases not matched to a gene: 5. This CDR3 region has 14 residues. CDR1 is MNHNS and CDR2 is SASEGT in the germline V gene. The CDR3 nucleotides read TGTGCCAGCAGAAGGACAGGGAGGAAAAACATTCAGTACTTC. This gives the protein CASRRTGRKNIQYF.

Ten or more counts support this clonotype. This chain joins TRBV28 and TRBJ1-1; D is uncertain. Trimming took off 3 bases at V and 0 bases at J, with 11 bases between the two ends. The CDR3 covers 15 residues. Looked up from germline, CDR1 is MDHEN and CDR2 is SYDVKM. Here the CDR3 DNA reads TGTGCCAGCAGTTTCGTACAGCCGATGAACACTGAAGCTTTCTTT. It encodes CASSFVQPMNTEAFF.

The table lists this clonotype with many counts. The rearrangement joins TRBV27 to TRBJ2-7; 7 bases agree with TRBD2. The V gene's germline CDR1 is MNHEY and CDR2 SMNVEV (reference sequence). V dropped 4 bases and J dropped 2; count of bases not matched to a gene: 8. This CDR3 has 15 amino acids. CDR3 region: CASSSGGSNPYEQYF. The CDR3 bases are TGTGCCAGCAGTTCCGGGGGGTCTAACCCCTACGAGCAGTACTTC.

This clonotype has a count of ten or more. The chain couples TRBV7-2 to TRBJ2-3; 12 nucleotides match TRBD2. The CDR3 has 16 amino acids. Germline-derived CDR1 and CDR2 are SGHTA and FQGNSA. Germline trimming cut 3 bases from V and 3 bases from J; bases unmatched to any gene: 4. DNA of the CDR3: TGTGCCAGCAGCTTTAGACTAGCGGGAGTTACAGATACGCAGTATTTT. This translates into CASSFRLAGVTDTQYF.

A remark on this clonotype: At one of its ends the junction is not consistent with the germline gene, which may arise from a read error. The chain has TRBV7-2 and TRBJ2-7; a possible D gene is TRBD2 (6 bases). The CDR3 sequence is 15 residues long. Germline V gives CDR1 SGHTA, CDR2 FQGNSA. In DNA form, the CDR3 reads TGTGCCAGCAGCCTCGGTGGCGGGAAATCCGACGAGCGGTACTTC. It specifies CASSLGGGKSDERYF.

This clonotype was seen only a few times. The rearrangement uses TRBV29-1 and TRBJ1-2; TRBD1 might be the D (5 bases). The CDR3 extends over 14 amino acids. V was cut by 3 bases and J by 3 bases, with 14 bases left in between. CDR1 SQVTM and CDR2 ANQGSEA come from the germline V gene. CDR3 coding DNA: TGCAGCGTTGACGGGAGGGGTACTCACTATGGCTACACCTTC. Translation gives CSVDGRGTHYGYTF.

This clonotype came up many times. The chain has TRBV2 and TRBJ1-2, with TRBD1 as a possible D gene (5 bases). Trimming pared 2 bases from V and 4 bases from J, leaving 17 bases between. Germline V gene sequence: CDR1 SNHLY, CDR2 FYNNEI. This CDR3 contains 16 residues. The CDR3 loop reads CASSEIPGGTAYGYTF. The CDR3 DNA sequence: TGTGCCAGCAGTGAAATTCCTGGGGGGACTGCCTATGGCTACACCTTC.

In this sample, this clonotype turned up many times. The V call is TRBV6-1, the J call TRBJ2-7, with D perhaps matching TRBD2 (5 bases). CDR1 is MNHNS, CDR2 SASEGT, per germline. This CDR3 region has 15 residues. V gave up 7 bases and J gave up 3 bases, with 19 bases separating them. In nucleotides, the CDR3 is TGTGCCAGCAACCGAGGGCAGGTTCACGTCTACGAGCAGTACTTC. Protein sequence: CASNRGQVHVYEQYF.